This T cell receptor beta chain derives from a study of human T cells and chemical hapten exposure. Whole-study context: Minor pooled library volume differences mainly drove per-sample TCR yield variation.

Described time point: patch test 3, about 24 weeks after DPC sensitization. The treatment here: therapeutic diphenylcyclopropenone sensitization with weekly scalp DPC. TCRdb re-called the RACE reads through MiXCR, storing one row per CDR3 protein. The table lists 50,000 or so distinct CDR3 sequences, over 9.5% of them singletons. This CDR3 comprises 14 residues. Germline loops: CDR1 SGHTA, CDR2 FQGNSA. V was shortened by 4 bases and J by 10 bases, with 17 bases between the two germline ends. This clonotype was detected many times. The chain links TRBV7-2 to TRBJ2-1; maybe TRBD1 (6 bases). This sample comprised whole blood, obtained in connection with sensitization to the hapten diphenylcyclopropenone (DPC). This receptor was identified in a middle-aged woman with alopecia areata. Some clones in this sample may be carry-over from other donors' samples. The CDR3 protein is CASSSGGRVGEQFF. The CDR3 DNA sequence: TGTGCCAGCAGCTCTGGGGGCCGGGTTGGGGAGCAGTTCTTC.